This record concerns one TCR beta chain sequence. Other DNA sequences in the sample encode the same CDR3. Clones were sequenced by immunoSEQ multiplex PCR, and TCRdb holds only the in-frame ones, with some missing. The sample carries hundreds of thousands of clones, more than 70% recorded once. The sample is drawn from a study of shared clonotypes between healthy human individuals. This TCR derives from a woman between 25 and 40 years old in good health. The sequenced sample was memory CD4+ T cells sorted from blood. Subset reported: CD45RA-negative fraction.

In DNA form, the CDR3 reads TGCGCCAGCAGCTGGGGACAGGGGGCTATAACAGATACGCAGTATTTT. It encodes CASSWGQGAITDTQYF. The chain has TRBV5-1 and TRBJ2-3; 12 bases fit TRBD1. There are 16 residues in the CDR3. With V trimmed by 3 bases and J by 3 bases, 5 bases remained unmatched. CDR1 SGHRS and CDR2 YFSETQ come from the germline V gene.